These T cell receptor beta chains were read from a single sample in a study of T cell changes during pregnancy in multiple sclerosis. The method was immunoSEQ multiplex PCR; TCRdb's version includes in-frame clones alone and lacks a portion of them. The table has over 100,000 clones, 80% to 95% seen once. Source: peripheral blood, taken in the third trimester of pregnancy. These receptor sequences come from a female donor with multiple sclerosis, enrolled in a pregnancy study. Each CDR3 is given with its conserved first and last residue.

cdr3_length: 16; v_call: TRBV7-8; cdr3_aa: CASSLAASGVHNEQFF
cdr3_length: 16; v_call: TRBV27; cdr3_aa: CASSFGLAEGTDTQYF
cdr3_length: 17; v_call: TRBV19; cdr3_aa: CASSIIGAGNRIPPLHF
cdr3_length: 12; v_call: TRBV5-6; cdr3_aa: CASSLLVGGYTF
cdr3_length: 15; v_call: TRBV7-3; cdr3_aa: CASSPTGQRTGELFF
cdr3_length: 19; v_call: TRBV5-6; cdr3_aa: CASSLLSGTGISSGNTIYF
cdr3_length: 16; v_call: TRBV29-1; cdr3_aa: CSVVGWDGTGFTEAFF
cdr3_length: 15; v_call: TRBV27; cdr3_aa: CASTYSTAPSGELFF
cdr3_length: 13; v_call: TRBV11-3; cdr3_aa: CASSIGEQETQYF
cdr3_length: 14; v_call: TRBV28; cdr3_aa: CASSPGASFQPQHF
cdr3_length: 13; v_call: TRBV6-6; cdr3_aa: CASTGTGFNEQFF
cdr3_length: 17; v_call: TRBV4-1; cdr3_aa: CASSQDRAGTDNEKLFF
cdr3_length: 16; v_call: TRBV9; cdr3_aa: CASSGLESSYNSPLHF
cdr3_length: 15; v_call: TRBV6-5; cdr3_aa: CASSYSDGDMYGYTF
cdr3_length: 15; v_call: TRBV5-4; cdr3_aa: CASNGLAGSYNEQFF
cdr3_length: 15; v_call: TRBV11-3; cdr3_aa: CASSLEGGNPTEAFF
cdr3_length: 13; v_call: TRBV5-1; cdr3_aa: CASSLTGATEAFF
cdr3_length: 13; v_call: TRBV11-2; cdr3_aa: CASSLGGGETQYF